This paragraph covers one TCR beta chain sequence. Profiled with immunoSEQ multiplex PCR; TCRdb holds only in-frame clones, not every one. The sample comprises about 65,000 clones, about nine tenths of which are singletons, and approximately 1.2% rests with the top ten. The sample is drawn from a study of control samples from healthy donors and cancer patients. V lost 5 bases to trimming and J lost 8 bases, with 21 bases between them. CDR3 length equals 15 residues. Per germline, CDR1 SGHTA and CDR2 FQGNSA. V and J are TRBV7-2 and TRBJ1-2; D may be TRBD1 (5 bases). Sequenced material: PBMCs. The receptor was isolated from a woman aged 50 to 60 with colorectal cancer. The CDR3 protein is CASSPSLGGAKGYTF. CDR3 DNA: TGTGCCAGCAGCCCGTCCCTTGGGGGTGCAAAAGGCTACACCTTC.